This is a list of T cell receptor beta chains from one sample in a study of blood T cell repertoires in COVID-19. Sequencing used immunoSEQ multiplex PCR; TCRdb keeps in-frame clones, though not all of them. The sample shows over 120,000 clones, roughly 78% of them seen only once. Sequenced material: PBMCs or T cells enriched from blood (not recorded which). The receptors come from a woman aged 50 to 60 who had recovered from COVID-19. Both conserved end residues are part of each CDR3. D genes are given only for firm matches. Clone size is not always given. Where it is, it says once, few, many or a class for expanded clones.

>TRBD1|TRBV28|-|15|TRBJ1-5
CASIRGTAVSQPQHF
TGTGCCAGCATCAGAGGGACAGCGGTAAGTCAGCCCCAGCATTTT
>-|TRBV9|-|17|TRBJ2-1
CASSPLLTSRGGNEQFF
TGTGCCAGCAGCCCTCTCCTAACTAGCCGGGGCGGGAATGAGCAGTTCTTC
>-|TRBV15|-|16|TRBJ1-5
CATSIGQSNSNQPQHF
TGTGCCACCAGCATCGGACAGAGCAATAGCAATCAGCCCCAGCATTTT
>TRBD1|TRBV27|-|15|TRBJ2-3
CASSPKWTGTDTQYF
TGTGCCAGCAGCCCTAAATGGACAGGGACAGATACGCAGTATTTT
>TRBD2|TRBV28|-|15|TRBJ2-7
CASSSPLRGIYEQYF
TGTGCCAGCAGTTCCCCGCTGCGGGGGATCTACGAGCAGTACTTC
>-|TRBV11-2|-|18|TRBJ1-3
CASSLGGDILSSGNTIYF
TGTGCCAGCAGCTTAGGAGGGGACATCCTGAGCTCTGGAAACACCATATATTTT
>-|TRBV5-6|-|16|TRBJ1-3
CASSWTAFFSGNTIYF
TGTGCCAGCAGTTGGACAGCCTTTTTCTCTGGAAACACCATATATTTT
>-|TRBV7-8|-|14|TRBJ2-7
CASSFGTGSNEQYF
TGTGCCAGCAGCTTCGGAACAGGGTCCAACGAGCAGTACTTC
>TRBD1|TRBV27|-|14|TRBJ2-1
CASSYGQGYNEQFF
TGTGCCAGCAGTTACGGACAGGGGTACAATGAGCAGTTCTTC
>-|TRBV19|-|12|TRBJ1-1
CASSLRDTEAFF
TGTGCCAGTAGTCTCCGGGACACTGAAGCTTTCTTT
>TRBD1|TRBV6-5|-|14|TRBJ1-4
CASVSGTGYEKLFF
TGTGCCAGCGTTAGCGGGACAGGGTATGAAAAACTGTTTTTT
>-|TRBV5-4|once|15|TRBJ1-2
CASSLASGSFYGYTF
TGTGCCAGCAGCTTGGCGAGCGGCAGTTTCTATGGCTACACCTTC
>-|TRBV6-5|-|13|TRBJ1-1
CASGPVLNTEAFF
TGTGCCAGCGGCCCAGTCTTGAACACTGAAGCTTTCTTT
>TRBD1|TRBV28|-|16|TRBJ1-1
CASRPQGAGGNTEAFF
TGTGCCAGCAGGCCACAGGGGGCCGGGGGTAACACTGAAGCTTTCTTT
>TRBD1|TRBV28|-|15|TRBJ1-6
CASSSGTGELSPLHF
TGTGCCAGCAGCTCCGGGACAGGGGAACTTTCACCCCTCCACTTT
>-|TRBV2|-|15|TRBJ2-3
CASSEVGLDTDTQYF
TGTGCCAGCAGTGAAGTTGGTCTAGACACAGATACGCAGTATTTT
>-|TRBV29-1|-|13|TRBJ2-2
CSVAGEGSGELFF
TGCAGCGTTGCCGGGGAAGGTAGTGGGGAGCTGTTTTTT
>TRBD1|TRBV4-1|-|15|TRBJ2-5
CASSQDPTGEETQYF
TGCGCCAGCAGCCAAGATCCGACAGGGGAAGAGACCCAGTACTTC
>TRBD1|TRBV7-9|-|15|TRBJ2-7
CASSSPGGAGYEQYF
TGTGCCAGCAGCTCCCCAGGGGGCGCGGGCTACGAGCAGTACTTC
>TRBD1|TRBV9|-|16|TRBJ1-2
CASSVGGQGARYGYTF
TGTGCCAGCAGCGTAGGTGGGCAGGGGGCAAGGTATGGCTACACCTTC
>-|TRBV7-9|few|13|TRBJ2-5
CASSLPGGETQYF
TGTGCCAGCAGCTTACCAGGTGGGGAGACCCAGTACTTC
>TRBD2|TRBV28|-|14|TRBJ2-7
CASRGLAGTYEQYF
TGTGCCAGCAGGGGACTAGCGGGTACCTACGAGCAGTACTTC